These 13 T cell receptor beta chains came from one sample sequenced in a study of blood T cell repertoires in COVID-19. TCRdb's table, derived via immunoSEQ multiplex PCR, lists solely in-frame clones and lacks some. The sample includes about 390,000 clones, around 87% of them seen just once. Sequenced: peripheral blood. The source of these receptors is a woman in her sixties with COVID-19, enrolled during active disease.

The chain links TRBV4-2 to TRBJ2-6; the D gene is possibly TRBD2 (7 bases). CDR1 is LGHNA and CDR2 is YNFKEQ in the germline V gene. Trimming left V 4 bases short and J 4 bases short, with 17 bases between. The CDR3 contains 17 residues. The CDR3 region is CASSPSLGGAGANVLTF. CDR3 nucleotide sequence: TGTGCCAGCAGCCCATCTTTAGGGGGGGCAGGGGCCAACGTCCTGACTTTC.

V is TRBV7-3 and J is TRBJ1-2; TRBD1 is a possible D gene (5 bases). This CDR3 spans 15 amino acids. Germline CDR1 reads SGHTA; CDR2 reads FQGTGA. The V gene lost 1 base and the J gene lost 4 bases, with 13 bases spanning the gap. Here the CDR3 DNA reads TGTGCCAGCAGCTTAAACACAGGCTGGAGCTATGGCTACACCTTC. Its translation is CASSLNTGWSYGYTF.

This clone was seen a single time. The chain couples TRBV2 to TRBJ1-2, with D maybe TRBD1 (5 bases). Trimming left V 6 bases short and J 4 bases short, with 12 bases between. Germline V gives CDR1 SNHLY, CDR2 FYNNEI. The CDR3 extends over 13 amino acids. The DNA for the CDR3 is TGTGCCAGCAGGGACACAGGTCTCTATGGCTACACCTTC. Protein product: CASRDTGLYGYTF.

The gene calls are TRBV28 and TRBJ1-5; no firm D call. Trimming shortened V by 6 bases and J by 6 bases, and 15 bases separated the two germline ends. This CDR3 comprises 14 residues. Germline values: CDR1 MDHEN, CDR2 SYDVKM. DNA of the CDR3: TGTGCCAGCAGCGGGCCCCTTGAGGGTCAGCCCCAGCATTTT. This codes for CASSGPLEGQPQHF.

This CDR3 is CASSPPGGGGVQFF. The CDR3 nucleotides read TGTGCCAGCTCACCACCTGGCGGGGGAGGAGTGCAGTTCTTC. The chain couples TRBV18 to TRBJ2-1; 7 positions agree with TRBD2. The CDR3 runs to 14 residues. Germline loops: CDR1 KGHSH, CDR2 LQKENI. V trimming: 0 bases; J trimming: 12 bases; junction bases outside the gene matches: 8. The entire variable domain, with the rest obtained from reference TRBV18 and TRBJ2-1, is as follows: NAGVMQNPRHLVRRRGQEARLRCSPMKGHSHVYWYRQLPEEGLKFMVYLQKENIIDESGMPKERFSAEFPKEGPSILRIQQVVRGDSAAYFCASSPPGGGGVQFFGPGTRLTVL.

The sample holds one count of this clone. V usage is TRBV2 and J usage is TRBJ2-5, with D tentatively TRBD1 (5 bases). V was shortened by 4 bases and J by 1 base, with 13 bases between the two germline ends. Germline CDR1 is SNHLY and CDR2 is FYNNEI. This CDR3 contains 15 residues. CDR3 in amino acids: CASSGQGLTQETQYF. CDR3 coding DNA: TGTGCCAGCAGTGGGCAGGGTTTGACCCAAGAGACCCAGTACTTC.

The chain recombines TRBV27 with TRBJ2-3; possible D gene TRBD2, 5 bases. Germline V gene data show CDR1 as MNHEY and CDR2 as SMNVEV (reference sequence). V was cut by 5 bases and J by 0 bases, with 12 bases left in between. The CDR3 has 15 amino acids. The CDR3 nucleotides read TGTGCCAGCAGTCCATGGCGGACTAGCACAGATACGCAGTATTTT. Residues: CASSPWRTSTDTQYF.

The chain is built from TRBV28 and TRBJ1-2, with TRBD1 identical over 8 bases. Germline CDR1 reads MDHEN; CDR2 reads SYDVKM. V lost 10 bases and J lost 8; bases outside the gene matches: 9. The CDR3 runs to 12 residues. The CDR3 region is CATGQGGRGYTF. CDR3 nucleotides: TGTGCCACCGGACAGGGCGGGCGAGGCTACACCTTC.

Only a few counts were recorded for this clone. This chain connects TRBV4-1 to TRBJ1-1, with 10 bases aligning to TRBD1. In germline, CDR1 is MGHRA, CDR2 YSYEKL. J lost 3 bases, V lost 1 base, and 5 bases had no gene match. The CDR3 sequence is 16 residues long. CDR3 nucleotide sequence: TGCGCCAGCAGCCAAGCCCCGGGACAGGGGTACACTGAAGCTTTCTTT. Its protein product is CASSQAPGQGYTEAFF.

The gene calls are TRBV28 and TRBJ1-2; unclear D gene. CDR1 MDHEN and CDR2 SYDVKM come from the germline V gene. The CDR3 runs to 11 residues. Trimming pared 6 bases from V and 7 bases from J, leaving 9 bases between. Here the CDR3 reads CASSPEGGYTF. The CDR3 nucleotides are TGTGCCAGCAGCCCGGAGGGTGGCTACACCTTC.

This clone was counted a few times. The chain is built from TRBV7-9 and TRBJ1-1; D is uncertain. Deletions cut 1 base from V and 7 bases from J, with 4 bases between. The CDR3 extends over 11 amino acids. Germline CDR1 reads SEHNR; CDR2 reads FQNEAQ (reference sequence). The chain's CDR3 is CASSLESEAFF. DNA of the CDR3: TGTGCCAGCAGCTTAGAGAGTGAAGCTTTCTTT.

The chain links TRBV10-2 to TRBJ1-5; 7 bases agree with TRBD1. The germline CDR1 and CDR2 sequences are WSHSY and SAAADI. After removal of 2 bases from V and 4 bases from J, the junction contained 5 bases not matched to a gene. The CDR3 covers 15 residues. As DNA, the CDR3 is TGCGCCAGCAGTGAGAACAGGGGCCAGAATCAGCCCCAGCATTTT. It specifies CASSENRGQNQPQHF.

CDR3 in DNA: TGTGCCAGCTCACCATCAGGGGAGATAGGTGGCTACACCTTC. Translating it yields CASSPSGEIGGYTF. The rearrangement uses TRBV18 and TRBJ1-2; TRBD1 is a possible D gene (6 bases). Trimming pared 2 bases from V and 7 bases from J, leaving 14 bases between. Germline loops: CDR1 KGHSH, CDR2 LQKENI. This CDR3 spans 14 amino acids.